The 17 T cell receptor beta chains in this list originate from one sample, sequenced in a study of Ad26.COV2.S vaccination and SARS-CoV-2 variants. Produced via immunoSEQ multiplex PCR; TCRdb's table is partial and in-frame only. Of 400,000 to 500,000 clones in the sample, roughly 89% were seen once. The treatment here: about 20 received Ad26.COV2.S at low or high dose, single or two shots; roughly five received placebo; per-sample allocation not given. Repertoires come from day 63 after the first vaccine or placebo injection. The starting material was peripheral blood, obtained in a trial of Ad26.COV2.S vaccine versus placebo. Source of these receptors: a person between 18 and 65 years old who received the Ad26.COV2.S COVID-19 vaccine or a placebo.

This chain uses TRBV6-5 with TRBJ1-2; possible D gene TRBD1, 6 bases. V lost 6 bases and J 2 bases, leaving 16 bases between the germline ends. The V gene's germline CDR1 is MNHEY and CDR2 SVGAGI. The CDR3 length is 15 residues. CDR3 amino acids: CASSPTGAGNYGYTF. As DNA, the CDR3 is TGTGCCAGCAGCCCGACGGGGGCGGGGAACTATGGCTACACCTTC.

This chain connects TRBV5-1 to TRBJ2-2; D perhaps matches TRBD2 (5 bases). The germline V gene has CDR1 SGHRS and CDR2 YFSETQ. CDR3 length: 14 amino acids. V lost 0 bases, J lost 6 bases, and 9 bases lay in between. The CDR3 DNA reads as TGCGCCAGCAGCTTGGCCGAGGGTTCCGGGGAGCTGTTTTTT. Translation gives CASSLAEGSGELFF.

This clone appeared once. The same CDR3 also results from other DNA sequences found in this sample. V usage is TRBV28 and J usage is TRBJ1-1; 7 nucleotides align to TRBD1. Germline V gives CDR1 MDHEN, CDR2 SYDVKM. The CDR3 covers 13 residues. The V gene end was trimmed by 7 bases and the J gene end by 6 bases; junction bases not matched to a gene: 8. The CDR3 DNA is TGTGCCAGCACCCCACAGGGGTCCCCTGAAGCTTTCTTT. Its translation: CASTPQGSPEAFF.

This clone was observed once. This CDR3 reads CASPIYGYTF. DNA of the CDR3: TGTGCCAGCCCTATATATGGCTACACCTTC. This chain connects TRBV21-1 to TRBJ1-2. TRBV21-1 is given as a pseudogene. CDR3 length: 10 amino acids.

CDR3 sequence (DNA): TGTGCCAGCAGTACCGCACAGGGATTGGGCGAGCAGTACTTC. Residues: CASSTAQGLGEQYF. V usage is TRBV6-5 and J usage is TRBJ2-7; weak D call: TRBD1 (6 bases). This CDR3 region has 14 residues. Trimming took 5 bases from V and 6 from J, leaving 17 bases between them. CDR1 is MNHEY and CDR2 is SVGAGI in the germline V gene.

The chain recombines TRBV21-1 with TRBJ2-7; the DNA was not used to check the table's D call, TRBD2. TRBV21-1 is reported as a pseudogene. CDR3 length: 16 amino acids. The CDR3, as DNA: TGTGCCAGCAGCAAAGGGGGACTCAAGGAACCCTACGAGCAGTACGTC. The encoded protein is CASSKGGLKEPYEQYV.

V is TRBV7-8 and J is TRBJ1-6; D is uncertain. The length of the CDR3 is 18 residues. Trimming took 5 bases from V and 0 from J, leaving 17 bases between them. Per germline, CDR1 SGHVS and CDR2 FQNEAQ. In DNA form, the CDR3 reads TGTGCCAGCAGCCAAAGGTCCCCCATGGGCTCCTATAATTCACCCCTCCACTTT. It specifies CASSQRSPMGSYNSPLHF. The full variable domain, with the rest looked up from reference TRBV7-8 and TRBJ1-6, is GAGVSQSPRYKVAKRGQDVALRCDPISGHVSLFWYQQALGQGPEFLTYFQNEAQLDKSGLPSDRFFAERPEGSVSTLKIQRTQQEDSAVYLCASSQRSPMGSYNSPLHFGNGTRLTVT.

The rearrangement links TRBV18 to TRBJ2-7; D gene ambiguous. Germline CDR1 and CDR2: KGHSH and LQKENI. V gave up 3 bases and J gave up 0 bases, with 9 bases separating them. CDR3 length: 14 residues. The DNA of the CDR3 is TGTGCCAGCTCACCGGCGCTTAGCTCCTACGAGCAGTACGTC. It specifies CASSPALSSYEQYV.

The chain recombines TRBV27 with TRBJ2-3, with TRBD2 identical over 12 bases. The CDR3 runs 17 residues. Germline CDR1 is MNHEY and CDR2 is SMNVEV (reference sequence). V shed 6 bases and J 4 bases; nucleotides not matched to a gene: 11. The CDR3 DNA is TGTGCCAGCAGCGTTTGGCCTAGCGGGGGGGCGGCAGATACGCAGTATTTT. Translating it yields CASSVWPSGGAADTQYF.

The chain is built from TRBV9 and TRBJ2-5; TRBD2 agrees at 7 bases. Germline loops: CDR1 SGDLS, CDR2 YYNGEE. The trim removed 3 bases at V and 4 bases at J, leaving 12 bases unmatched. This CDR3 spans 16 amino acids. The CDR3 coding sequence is TGTGCCAGCAGCGCCTTAGCGGGCCCCCGAGGAGAGACCCAGTACTTC. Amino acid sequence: CASSALAGPRGETQYF.

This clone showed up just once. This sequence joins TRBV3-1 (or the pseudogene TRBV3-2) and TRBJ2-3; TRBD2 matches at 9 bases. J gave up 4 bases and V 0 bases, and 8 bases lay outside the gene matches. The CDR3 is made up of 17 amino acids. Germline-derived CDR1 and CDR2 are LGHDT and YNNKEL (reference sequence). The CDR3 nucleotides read TGTGCCAGCAGCCAAGAGGGTAGCGGGAGTATCCCAGATACGCAGTATTTT. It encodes CASSQEGSGSIPDTQYF.

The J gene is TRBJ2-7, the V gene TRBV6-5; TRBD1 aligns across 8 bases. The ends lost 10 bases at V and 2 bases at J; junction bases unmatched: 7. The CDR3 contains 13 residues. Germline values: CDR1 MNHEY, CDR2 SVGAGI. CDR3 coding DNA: TGTGCCACCTCCGGACAGGGAGCCTACGAGCAGTACTTC. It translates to CATSGQGAYEQYF.

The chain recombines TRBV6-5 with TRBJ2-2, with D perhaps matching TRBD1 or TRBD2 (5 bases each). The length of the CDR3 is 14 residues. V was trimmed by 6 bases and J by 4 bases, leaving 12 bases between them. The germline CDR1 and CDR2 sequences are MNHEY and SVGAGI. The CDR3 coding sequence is TGTGCCAGCAGGAGGGACCTAACCACCGGGGAGCTGTTTTTT. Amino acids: CASRRDLTTGELFF.

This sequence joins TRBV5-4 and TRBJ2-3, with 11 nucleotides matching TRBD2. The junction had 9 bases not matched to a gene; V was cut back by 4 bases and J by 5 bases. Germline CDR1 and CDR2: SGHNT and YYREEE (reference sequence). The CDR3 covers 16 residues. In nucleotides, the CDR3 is TGTGCCAGCAGCGGACCGACTAGCGGGGTTAAAGATACGCAGTATTTT. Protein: CASSGPTSGVKDTQYF.

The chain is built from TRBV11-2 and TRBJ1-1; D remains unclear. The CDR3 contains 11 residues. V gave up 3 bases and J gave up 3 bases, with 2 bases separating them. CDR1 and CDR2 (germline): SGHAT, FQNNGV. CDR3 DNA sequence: TGTGCCAGCAGCTTCTACACTGAAGCTTTCTTT. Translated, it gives CASSFYTEAFF.

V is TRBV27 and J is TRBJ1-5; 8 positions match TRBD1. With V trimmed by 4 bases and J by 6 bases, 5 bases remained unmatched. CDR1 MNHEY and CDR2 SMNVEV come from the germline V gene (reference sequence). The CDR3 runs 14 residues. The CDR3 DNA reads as TGTGCCAGCAGTTCGCAGGGGGCTATTCAGCCCCAGCATTTT. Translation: CASSSQGAIQPQHF.

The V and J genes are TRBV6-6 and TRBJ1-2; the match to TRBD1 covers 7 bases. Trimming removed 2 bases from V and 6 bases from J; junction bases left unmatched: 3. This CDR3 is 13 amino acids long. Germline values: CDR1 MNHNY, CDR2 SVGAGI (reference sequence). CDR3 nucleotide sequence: TGTGCCAGCAGTTACGAGGGGGCTAATGGCTACACCTTC. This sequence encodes CASSYEGANGYTF.